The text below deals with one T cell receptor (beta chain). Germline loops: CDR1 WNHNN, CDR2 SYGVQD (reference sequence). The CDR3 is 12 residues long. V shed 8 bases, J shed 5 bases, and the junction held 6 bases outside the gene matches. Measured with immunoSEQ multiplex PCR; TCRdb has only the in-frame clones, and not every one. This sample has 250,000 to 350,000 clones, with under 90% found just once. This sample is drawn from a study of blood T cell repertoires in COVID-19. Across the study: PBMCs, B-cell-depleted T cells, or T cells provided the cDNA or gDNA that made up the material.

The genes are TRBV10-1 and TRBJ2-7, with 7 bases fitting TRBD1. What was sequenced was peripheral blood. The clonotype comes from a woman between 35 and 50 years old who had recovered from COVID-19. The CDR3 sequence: CASRRGFDEQYF. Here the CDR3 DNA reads TGCGCCAGCCGCAGGGGGTTTGACGAGCAGTACTTC.